This is a list of T cell receptor beta chains from one sample in a study of T cell responses to AZD1222 COVID-19 vaccine. TCRdb's table, derived via immunoSEQ multiplex PCR, lists solely in-frame clones and lacks some. The sample lists about 140,000 clones, more than 80% occurring once. Sequences were derived from peripheral blood, sampled 28 days after the second dose of the MenACWY control vaccine. The receptors stem from an adult who received the MenACWY meningococcal vaccine as a control. Each CDR3 is given with its conserved first and last residue. A D gene is named only where the DNA matches it firmly. Only some rows state a clone size, as once, few, many or a class for expanded clones.

cdr3_aa | cdr3_nt | j_call | clone_size | cdr3_length | d_call | v_call
CASSQIEEGEQYF | TGTGCCAGCAGCCAAATAGAAGAGGGCGAGCAGTACTTC | TRBJ2-7 | NA | 13 | NA | TRBV14
CASSQQQGAETQYF | TGTGCCAGTAGTCAACAACAGGGGGCTGAGACCCAGTACTTC | TRBJ2-5 | NA | 14 | TRBD1 | TRBV19
CASSPPGTGGNTIYF | TGTGCCAGCAGCCCGCCCGGGACAGGGGGAAACACCATATATTTT | TRBJ1-3 | NA | 15 | TRBD1 | TRBV28
CASSGRQGESPLHF | TGTGCCAGCAGCGGGAGACAGGGGGAATCACCCCTCCACTTT | TRBJ1-6 | NA | 14 | TRBD1 | TRBV6-5
CASSPRIASSTDTQYF | TGTGCCAGCAGCCCTAGAATAGCGTCTAGCACAGATACGCAGTATTTT | TRBJ2-3 | NA | 16 | NA | TRBV11-2
CASSESHRGNSPLHF | TGTGCCAGCAGTGAATCCCACAGGGGCAATTCACCCCTCCACTTT | TRBJ1-6 | once | 15 | TRBD1 | TRBV25-1
CASMGLQGIGQPQHF | TGTGCCAGCATGGGGTTACAGGGGATAGGTCAGCCCCAGCATTTT | TRBJ1-5 | NA | 15 | TRBD1 | TRBV28
CASRRQVGETQYF | TGTGCCAGCAGGAGACAGGTTGGAGAGACCCAGTACTTC | TRBJ2-5 | NA | 13 | NA | TRBV2
CASSTSGRGPSYEQYF | TGTGCCAGCAGCACCTCTGGCCGGGGCCCGTCCTACGAGCAGTACTTC | TRBJ2-7 | NA | 16 | NA | TRBV11-2
CASSDGTAIYGYTF | TGTGCCAGCAGTGACGGGACAGCCATCTATGGCTACACCTTC | TRBJ1-2 | NA | 14 | TRBD1 | TRBV6-4
CASSPPGDGYYGYTF | TGTGCCAGCAGCCCACCGGGGGACGGATACTATGGCTACACCTTC | TRBJ1-2 | once | 15 | NA | TRBV14
CASKDEKIDTQYF | TGTGCCAGTAAGGATGAAAAAATAGATACGCAGTATTTT | TRBJ2-3 | NA | 13 | NA | TRBV19
CASSPTMGLAGPFGQFF | TGTGCCAGCAGCCCAACGATGGGGCTAGCGGGACCCTTTGGGCAGTTCTTC | TRBJ2-1 | few | 17 | TRBD2 | TRBV7-6
CASSIDSEETQYF | TGTGCCAGTAGTATCGACAGTGAAGAGACCCAGTACTTC | TRBJ2-5 | NA | 13 | NA | TRBV19
CASSPGGEETQYF | TGTGCCAGCTCACCAGGAGGGGAAGAGACCCAGTACTTC | TRBJ2-5 | NA | 13 | NA | TRBV18
CASSQIWTGVEKLFF | TGTGCCAGCAGCCAGATTTGGACAGGGGTGGAAAAACTGTTTTTT | TRBJ1-4 | NA | 15 | TRBD1 | TRBV3-1/TRBV3-2
CASSLWGEGVDEQYF | TGTGCCAGCAGTTTATGGGGTGAAGGGGTTGACGAGCAGTACTTC | TRBJ2-7 | NA | 15 | NA | TRBV28
CASSVVQDTEAFF | TGTGCCAGTAGTGTCGTCCAGGACACTGAAGCTTTCTTT | TRBJ1-1 | few | 13 | NA | TRBV19
CASSAQGAGEQYF | TGTGCCAGCAGCGCACAGGGGGCTGGCGAGCAGTACTTC | TRBJ2-7 | NA | 13 | TRBD1 | TRBV11-3
CAWSIRQGSSPLHF | TGTGCCTGGAGTATTAGGCAGGGGTCTTCACCCCTCCACTTT | TRBJ1-6 | NA | 14 | NA | TRBV30
CASSSGISQPQHF | TGTGCCAGTAGTTCAGGGATCAGTCAGCCCCAGCATTTT | TRBJ1-5 | NA | 13 | NA | TRBV19
CASSTYRTSGSRAAYNEQFF | TGTGCCAGCAGTACCTACAGGACTAGCGGGAGCCGAGCCGCCTACAATGAGCAGTTCTTC | TRBJ2-1 | NA | 20 | TRBD2 | TRBV28
CASSAGGNTEAFF | TGCGCCAGCAGTGCAGGGGGGAACACTGAAGCTTTCTTT | TRBJ1-1 | NA | 13 | TRBD1 | TRBV23-1
CASSFGTSGRADTQYF | TGTGCCAGCAGCTTTGGGACTAGCGGGAGAGCAGATACGCAGTATTTT | TRBJ2-3 | NA | 16 | TRBD2 | TRBV7-3
CAWRGLAGAVTDTQYF | TGTGCCTGGAGGGGACTAGCGGGAGCCGTCACAGATACGCAGTATTTT | TRBJ2-3 | NA | 16 | TRBD2 | TRBV30
CASSLLTSGSNEQYF | TGTGCCAGCAGTTTACTGACTAGCGGGAGTAACGAGCAGTACTTC | TRBJ2-7 | NA | 15 | TRBD2 | TRBV28
CSASRATGITYEQYF | TGCAGTGCTAGTCGAGCGACAGGGATCACCTACGAGCAGTACTTC | TRBJ2-7 | NA | 15 | TRBD1 | TRBV20-1
CASSLRDIRDQETQYF | TGTGCCAGCAGCTTACGTGATATTAGGGACCAAGAGACCCAGTACTTC | TRBJ2-5 | NA | 16 | NA | TRBV7-9
CASSPGQGRYEQYF | TGTGCCAGCAGTCCGGGACAGGGTAGGTACGAGCAGTACTTC | TRBJ2-7 | NA | 14 | TRBD1 | TRBV28
CATSDWRDTQYF | TGTGCCACCAGTGATTGGAGAGATACGCAGTATTTT | TRBJ2-3 | NA | 12 | NA | TRBV24-1
CASSYSRTGDSYEQYF | TGTGCCAGCAGTTACTCAAGGACAGGGGATTCCTACGAGCAGTACTTC | TRBJ2-7 | NA | 16 | TRBD1 | TRBV6-5
CASSSDRARYGYTF | TGTGCCAGCAGTAGCGACAGGGCTCGATATGGCTACACCTTC | TRBJ1-2 | few | 14 | TRBD1 | TRBV6-6
CASSSSGLSNQPQHF | TGTGCCAGCAGCTCCAGCGGCCTTAGCAATCAGCCCCAGCATTTT | TRBJ1-5 | few | 15 | NA | TRBV28
CASRGSTNDAFF | TGTGCCAGCAGGGGGTCGACGAACGACGCTTTCTTT | TRBJ1-1 | NA | 12 | NA | TRBV6-5
CATSDPTPDWGNTGELFF | TGTGCCACCAGTGATCCAACACCTGATTGGGGGAACACCGGGGAGCTGTTTTTT | TRBJ2-2 | once | 18 | NA | TRBV24-1
CASTPGHSTDTQYF | TGTGCCAGCACCCCGGGACATAGCACAGATACGCAGTATTTT | TRBJ2-3 | NA | 14 | NA | TRBV3-1/TRBV3-2
CASSRPGTGGLSPTEAFF | TGTGCCAGCAGCCGTCCCGGGACAGGGGGCTTGTCGCCCACTGAAGCTTTCTTT | TRBJ1-1 | NA | 18 | TRBD1 | TRBV28
CASSDRGNQPQHF | TGTGCCAGCAGTGACAGGGGCAATCAGCCCCAGCATTTT | TRBJ1-5 | NA | 13 | TRBD1 | TRBV28
CASSLRGGVNFNEQFF | TGTGCCAGCAGCTTGCGGGGTGGGGTGAATTTCAATGAGCAGTTCTTC | TRBJ2-1 | NA | 16 | NA | TRBV5-8
CASSYPGQGGLYEQYF | TGTGCCAGCAGTTACCCAGGACAGGGCGGATTATACGAGCAGTACTTC | TRBJ2-7 | NA | 16 | TRBD1 | TRBV6-2/TRBV6-3
CAISGTSGYNEQFF | TGTGCCATCAGTGGGACTAGCGGATACAATGAGCAGTTCTTC | TRBJ2-1 | NA | 14 | TRBD2 | TRBV10-3
CATSRDRGNQPQHF | TGTGCCACCAGCAGAGATAGGGGAAATCAGCCCCAGCATTTT | TRBJ1-5 | once | 14 | NA | TRBV15
CASSMVVQQPQHF | TGTGCCAGTAGTATGGTGGTACAACAGCCCCAGCATTTT | TRBJ1-5 | NA | 13 | NA | TRBV19
CASSYSKRGDTGELFF | TGTGCCAGCAGTTACTCGAAAAGGGGGGATACCGGGGAGCTGTTTTTT | TRBJ2-2 | NA | 16 | NA | TRBV6-5
CASSLVIGTDTQYF | TGTGCCAGCAGCTTAGTAATCGGCACAGATACGCAGTATTTT | TRBJ2-3 | NA | 14 | NA | TRBV11-2
CASSQDTALGDNEQFF | TGTGCCAGCAGCCAAGACACTGCCTTGGGCGACAATGAGCAGTTCTTC | TRBJ2-1 | once | 16 | NA | TRBV3-1/TRBV3-2
CASSPPGQGGWETQYF | TGTGCCAGCAGCCCCCCGGGACAGGGGGGTTGGGAGACCCAGTACTTC | TRBJ2-5 | NA | 16 | TRBD1 | TRBV7-9
CASSTTGTVTYEQYF | TGTGCCAGCAGCACCACCGGGACGGTGACCTACGAGCAGTACTTC | TRBJ2-7 | NA | 15 | NA | TRBV5-4
CASSLNTAQETQYF | TGTGCCAGCAGCCTAAATACAGCGCAAGAGACCCAGTACTTC | TRBJ2-5 | NA | 14 | NA | TRBV7-3
CASSEPGGTSGSSLDEQFF | TGTGCCAGCAGTGAACCTGGGGGGACTAGCGGGAGTTCCCTGGATGAGCAGTTCTTC | TRBJ2-1 | NA | 19 | TRBD2 | TRBV6-1
CASSTTSASSYEQYF | TGTGCCAGCAGTACGACTAGCGCTAGCTCCTACGAGCAGTACTTC | TRBJ2-7 | NA | 15 | TRBD2 | TRBV28
CASSTQSGGPYNEQFF | TGTGCCAGCAGCACTCAAAGCGGGGGGCCCTACAATGAGCAGTTCTTC | TRBJ2-1 | NA | 16 | TRBD2 | TRBV28
CASSSQIAGGYNEQFF | TGTGCCAGCAGCTCCCAAATAGCGGGGGGCTACAATGAGCAGTTCTTC | TRBJ2-1 | once | 16 | TRBD2 | TRBV13
CASSLGTASYGYTF | TGCGCCAGCAGCTTGGGAACAGCGTCATATGGCTACACCTTC | TRBJ1-2 | few | 14 | NA | TRBV5-1